A selection of T cell receptor beta chains follows, all from one sample in a study of T cells in Graves' hyperthyroidism and ophthalmopathy. TCRdb called the multiplex PCR reads again in MiXCR, with one record for every CDR3 protein. This sample has a few hundred thousand distinct CDR3 sequences, with 46% found just once. Material: peripheral blood or thyroid tissue (not recorded which). The receptor set was obtained from a woman under 30 with Graves' hyperthyroidism. Each CDR3 is given with its conserved first and last residue. The D gene is left open where the match is weak. Clone size is shown for a subset of rows, as once, few, many or a class of expanded clone.

clone size,J gene,V gene,D gene,CDR3 protein,CDR3 DNA
.,TRBJ1-4,TRBV4-1,.,CASSPRRQINEKLFF,TGCGCCAGCAGCCCTAGGAGGCAGATTAATGAAAAACTGTTTTTT
once,TRBJ1-2,TRBV15,.,CATHSSGHGYTF,TGTGCCACCCACTCCAGCGGACATGGCTACACCTTC
many,TRBJ1-1,TRBV12-3/TRBV12-4,.,CASSTREVGWDTEAFF,TGTGCCAGCAGTACCCGGGAGGTGGGGTGGGACACTGAAGCTTTCTTT
.,TRBJ1-5,TRBV2,TRBD1,CASFTGQGHNQPQHF,TGTGCCAGCTTCACCGGACAGGGGCACAATCAGCCCCAGCATTTT
.,TRBJ2-7,TRBV6-1,TRBD2,CASSRRTSQAVYEQYF,TGTGCCAGCAGCCGCCGGACTAGCCAAGCAGTCTACGAGCAGTACTTC
.,TRBJ1-6,TRBV29-1,.,CSFLGYNSPLHF,TGCAGCTTCTTGGGATATAATTCACCCCTCCACTTT
.,TRBJ2-7,TRBV12-3/TRBV12-4,TRBD2,CASRKGLASYEQYF,TGTGCCAGCAGAAAGGGACTAGCGTCCTACGAGCAGTACTTC
many,TRBJ2-7,TRBV7-9,.,CASSLSYREQTVSYEQYF,TGTGCCAGCAGCTTATCGTACAGGGAGCAGACTGTCTCCTACGAGCAGTACTTC
.,TRBJ1-6,TRBV28,.,CDSSAPTGTGNSPLHF,TGTGACAGCAGTGCGCCCACAGGAACTGGCAATTCACCCCTCCACTTT
few,TRBJ2-1,TRBV19,TRBD2,CASSTRTSGRGNEQFF,TGTGCCAGTAGTACCCGGACTAGCGGGAGGGGCAATGAGCAGTTCTTC
.,TRBJ1-1,TRBV9,TRBD1,CASSVATGGTEAYF,TGTGCCAGCAGCGTGGCGACAGGGGGCACTGAAGCTTACTTT
once,TRBJ2-2,TRBV10-3,.,CAISDGAGELFF,TGTGCCATCAGTGATGGGGCAGGGGAGCTGTTTTTT
few,TRBJ2-2,TRBV5-4,TRBD2,CASSLGIGTSGRAYTGELFF,TGTGCCAGCAGCTTGGGGATCGGGACTAGCGGGAGGGCCTACACCGGGGAGCTGTTTTTT
many,TRBJ2-7,TRBV6-5,TRBD2,CASSRSGPYEQYF,TGTGCCAGCAGCCGTAGCGGGCCCTACGAGCAGTACTTC
.,TRBJ2-5,TRBV9,TRBD2,CASSASPGLAGVETQYF,TGTGCCAGCAGCGCCTCTCCGGGACTAGCGGGAGTAGAGACCCAGTACTTC
many,TRBJ1-6,TRBV12-5,.,CASGLALGNSPLHF,TGTGCTAGTGGTTTGGCCCTCGGCAATTCACCCCTCCACTTT
many,TRBJ2-2,TRBV5-1,.,CASSLVASNTGELFF,TGCGCCAGCAGCTTGGTAGCGTCGAACACCGGGGAGCTGTTTTTT
many,TRBJ2-5,TRBV20-1,.,CSAAGPIFQETQYF,TGCAGTGCCGCGGGCCCTATCTTCCAAGAGACCCAGTACTTC
many,TRBJ2-5,TRBV5-4,TRBD1,CASSSKDRAGETQYF,TGTGCCAGCAGCTCCAAAGACAGGGCTGGAGAGACCCAGTACTTC
many,TRBJ1-1,TRBV24-1,.,CATSEVTEAFF,TGTGCCACCAGTGAAGTTACTGAAGCTTTCTTT
many,TRBJ1-1,TRBV20-1,TRBD1,CSAREGQVNTEAFF,TGCAGTGCTAGAGAGGGACAGGTGAACACTGAAGCTTTCTTT
many,TRBJ2-7,TRBV5-5,TRBD1,CASSPDRANEQYF,TGTGCCAGCAGCCCCGACAGGGCAAACGAGCAGTACTTC
many,TRBJ2-7,TRBV4-1,.,CASSQERDGAYEQYF,TGCGCCAGCAGCCAAGAACGGGACGGAGCCTACGAGCAGTACTTC
.,TRBJ1-5,TRBV6-6,TRBD1,CASSSLDRVSNQPQHF,TGTGCCAGCAGTTCCCTGGACAGGGTTAGCAATCAGCCCCAGCATTTT
few,TRBJ2-3,TRBV5-1,TRBD2,CASSSTSGITDTQYF,TGCGCCAGCAGCTCGACTAGCGGGATAACAGATACGCAGTATTTT
.,TRBJ1-4,TRBV20-1,.,CSAMKQLNEKLFF,TGCAGTGCTATGAAACAGCTTAATGAAAAACTGTTTTTT
many,TRBJ2-7,TRBV20-1,.,CSAPDLGHEQYF,TGCAGTGCCCCAGACCTAGGTCACGAGCAGTACTTC
.,TRBJ2-2,TRBV29-1,.,CSVEGLGSGELFF,TGCAGCGTTGAAGGTCTGGGGTCCGGGGAGCTGTTTTTT
.,TRBJ2-2,TRBV19,TRBD2,CASRAGTSGELFF,TGTGCCAGTAGGGCCGGGACTAGCGGGGAGCTGTTTTTT
many,TRBJ2-2,TRBV7-2,TRBD2,CASSLRGEGTGELFF,TGTGCCAGCAGCTTACGGGGGGAGGGCACCGGGGAGCTGTTTTTT
.,TRBJ2-7,TRBV7-8,.,CASSLGVGPTYEQYF,TGTGCCAGCAGCTTAGGTGTGGGGCCCACCTACGAGCAGTACTTC
.,TRBJ1-1,TRBV7-8,.,CALDRFYAGTEAFF,TGTGCCCTAGACAGGTTTTACGCGGGCACTGAAGCTTTCTTT
many,TRBJ1-2,TRBV20-1,TRBD1,CSPGQGSYGYTF,TGCAGTCCGGGACAGGGAAGCTATGGCTACACCTTC
few,TRBJ1-1,TRBV20-1,.,CSARDPGGIVNTEAFF,TGCAGTGCTAGAGATCCGGGGGGGATAGTAAACACTGAAGCTTTCTTT
once,TRBJ2-5,TRBV29-1,TRBD1,CSSLDRGQETQYF,TGCAGCAGTTTGGACAGGGGCCAAGAGACCCAGTACTTC
.,TRBJ2-7,TRBV15,TRBD1,CATISEALPGQTLYEQYF,TGTGCCACCATCAGTGAGGCTCTACCGGGACAGACCCTATACGAGCAGTACTTC
.,TRBJ1-6,TRBV15,TRBD1,CATSRRDRDSPLHF,TGTGCCACCAGCAGGAGGGACAGGGACTCACCCCTCCACTTT
many,TRBJ2-7,TRBV12-3/TRBV12-4,TRBD1,CASSRTGTGAYEQYF,TGTGCCAGCAGTCGGACCGGGACAGGGGCCTACGAGCAGTACTTC
many,TRBJ2-7,TRBV7-9,.,CASSFPTREAYEQYF,TGTGCCAGCAGCTTCCCGACTAGGGAGGCCTACGAGCAGTACTTC
many,TRBJ2-5,TRBV7-9,.,CASSPRANLQETQYF,TGTGCCAGCAGCCCCCGGGCTAACCTACAAGAGACCCAGTACTTC
many,TRBJ2-1,TRBV5-1,.,CASSYSGAAYNEQFF,TGCGCCAGCAGCTATTCGGGGGCGGCCTACAATGAGCAGTTCTTC
.,TRBJ2-7,TRBV10-3,.,CAISESPPGIIYEQYF,TGTGCCATCAGTGAATCCCCGCCGGGGATCATCTACGAGCAGTACTTC
.,TRBJ2-7,TRBV7-3,.,CASILVPGKDEQYF,TGTGCCAGCATCTTGGTACCTGGCAAAGACGAGCAGTACTTC
.,TRBJ2-2,TRBV7-2,.,CASSKSGTVGELFF,TGTGCCAGCAGCAAATCCGGCACCGTTGGGGAGCTGTTTTTT
many,TRBJ1-2,TRBV6-1,.,CASSAGGSPRGGYTF,TGTGCCAGCAGTGCCGGAGGCTCACCTCGTGGGGGCTACACCTTC
many,TRBJ1-2,TRBV29-1,TRBD1,CSVVTYGTVYGYTF,TGCAGCGTTGTTACATACGGGACAGTCTATGGCTACACCTTC
.,TRBJ2-5,TRBV2,TRBD2,CASKPKGGPGETQYF,TGTGCCAGCAAACCGAAGGGAGGGCCCGGAGAGACCCAGTACTTC
many,TRBJ1-4,TRBV4-1,.,CASSQNSRTENEKLFF,TGCGCCAGCAGCCAAAATTCACGGACGGAGAATGAAAAACTGTTTTTT